This TCR beta chain was sequenced in a study of cytomegalovirus exposure and HLA in healthy donors. 13 Jbeta primers and 60 Vbeta primers were used for the PCR. Repertoires were generated with immunoSEQ multiplex PCR, while TCRdb's copy carries only in-frame clones and drops some. Seen in this sample are approximately 150,000 clones; the ten most common clones hold 1.5% to 2%. The source of this sequence is a woman between 45 and 65 years old in good health and CMV-seronegative. The sample was PBMCs.

The DNA for the CDR3 is TGTGCCAGCAGGGGGACAGGGGCCAATGAGCAGTTCTTC. Its translation: CASRGTGANEQFF. The genes are TRBV28 and TRBJ2-1; 10 bases match TRBD1. With V trimmed by 6 bases and J by 6 bases, 2 bases remained unmatched. CDR1 and CDR2 from the germline V gene are MDHEN and SYDVKM. The CDR3 contains 13 residues.